The 17 T cell receptor beta chains given below trace back to one sample, sequenced in a study of T-cell reconstitution after alpha-beta-depleted transplantation in children. It was with unique molecular identifiers that the TCRbeta library was prepared. A single record per CDR3 protein comes from TCRdb applying MiXCR to the PCR reads. The sample shows 700,000 to 950,000 distinct CDR3 sequences, about 16% of them seen only once. The sample in question was PBMCs, mostly from graft donor cells, obtained 360 days after TCRalphabeta/CD19-depleted stem cell transplant. These receptors originate from a male patient younger than 18 who had a stem cell transplant for acute lymphoblastic leukemia, so the T cells may come from the graft donor.

The DNA for the CDR3 is TGTGCCAGCAGTGCGGGCGTACAGGGGGGTTCCCACGAGCAGTACTTC. Translated: CASSAGVQGGSHEQYF. The chain links TRBV2 to TRBJ2-7; TRBD1 matches 8 bases. V gave up 4 bases and J gave up 5 bases; unmatched junction bases: 13. CDR1 is SNHLY and CDR2 is FYNNEI in the germline V gene. The CDR3 sequence is 16 residues long.

This clonotype was observed a few times. The chain links TRBV5-1 to TRBJ2-3; D possibly corresponds to TRBD1 (5 bases). The CDR3 has 14 amino acids. Trimming shortened V by 3 bases and J by 3 bases, and 11 bases separated the two germline ends. Germline V CDR1 and CDR2: SGHRS, YFSETQ. CDR3 coding DNA: TGCGCCAGCAGCTACCGACAGACGACAGATACGCAGTATTTT. This gives the protein CASSYRQTTDTQYF.

This clonotype appeared a few times. The chain links TRBV7-8 to TRBJ1-5; D is undetermined. The CDR3 has 12 amino acids. Per germline, CDR1 SGHVS and CDR2 FQNEAQ. V shed 4 bases and J shed 7 bases, with 8 bases lying between them. CDR3 coding DNA: TGTGCCAGCAGCTGGTCGTCCCAGCCCCAGCATTTT. It yields the protein CASSWSSQPQHF. The variable domain in full, completed from reference TRBV7-8 and TRBJ1-5, reads GAGVSQSPRYKVAKRGQDVALRCDPISGHVSLFWYQQALGQGPEFLTYFQNEAQLDKSGLPSDRFFAERPEGSVSTLKIQRTQQEDSAVYLCASSWSSQPQHFGDGTRLSIL.

This clonotype was found a few times. The chain couples TRBV5-1 to TRBJ1-2; 9 bases line up with TRBD1. Looked up from germline, CDR1 is SGHRS and CDR2 is YFSETQ. Unmatched junction bases numbered 17, after V lost 4 bases and J lost 4 bases. The CDR3 consists of 18 residues. CDR3 nucleotide sequence: TGCGCCAGCAGCCTGCCACCGGGACAGGGTCATCTTGGCTATGGCTACACCTTC. Protein: CASSLPPGQGHLGYGYTF.

This clonotype showed up just a few times. This rearrangement joins TRBV12-5 to TRBJ1-1; a weak D match, TRBD1 (5 bases). The V and J ends lost 1 base and 0 bases respectively, with 12 bases between them. The germline gives CDR1 LGHNT, CDR2 FRNRAP. The CDR3 runs 16 residues. The CDR3 protein is CASGLATRGLNTEAFF. In DNA, the CDR3 is TGTGCTAGTGGTTTGGCCACTAGGGGCCTGAACACTGAAGCTTTCTTT.

This clonotype showed up just a few times. CDR3: CSVPLLYTGELFF. The CDR3 nucleotides read TGCAGCGTTCCTCTGTTATACACCGGGGAGCTGTTTTTT. The chain links TRBV29-1 to TRBJ2-2; D is unclear. The CDR3 spans 13 residues. Per the germline V gene, CDR1 is SQVTM and CDR2 is ANQGSEA. The ends were cut back, 5 bases at V and 3 bases at J, with 10 bases in the middle.

A few counts support this clonotype. This chain links TRBV12-3 or TRBV12-4 with TRBJ1-1; D is possibly TRBD1 (5 bases). The V and J ends lost 2 bases and 0 bases respectively, with 10 bases between them. The CDR3 covers 15 residues. CDR3: CASSLRGLMNTEAFF. The CDR3 DNA follows: TGTGCCAGCAGTTTAAGGGGACTCATGAACACTGAAGCTTTCTTT.

This clonotype has a handful of counts. The rearrangement uses TRBV20-1 and TRBJ1-2; D remains unclear. The CDR3 has 10 residues. The V gene lost 8 bases and the J gene lost 4 bases, with 8 bases spanning the gap. Germline CDR1 reads DFQATT; CDR2 reads SNEGSKA (reference sequence). In DNA, the CDR3 is TGCAGTACCCACAGCTATGGCTACACCTTC. As protein: CSTHSYGYTF.

This sequence joins TRBV20-1 and TRBJ1-1; possible D gene TRBD1, 6 bases. This CDR3 has 13 residues. The germline V and J ends were trimmed by 5 bases and 4 bases, with 14 bases remaining between them. The V gene's germline CDR1 is DFQATT and CDR2 SNEGSKA (reference sequence). The CDR3 DNA reads as TGCAGTGCTGAACAGGGAACAGGCACTGAAGCTTTCTTT. Translated, it gives CSAEQGTGTEAFF.

The genes are TRBV7-7 and TRBJ2-1, with 10 bases that match TRBD2. With V trimmed by 6 bases and J by 6 bases, 11 bases remained unmatched. CDR3 length equals 16 residues. CDR1 SSHAT and CDR2 FNYEAQ come from the germline V gene (reference sequence). CDR3 DNA sequence: TGTGCCAGCAGTCCTTTAGCGGGAGGAGGGTCCAATGAGCAGTTCTTC. It yields the protein CASSPLAGGGSNEQFF.

The rearrangement joins TRBV12-3 or TRBV12-4 to TRBJ2-7; the match to TRBD2 covers 9 bases. V was clipped by 6 bases and J by 2 bases; unmatched bases: 11. The CDR3 extends over 16 amino acids. The CDR3 coding sequence is TGTGCCAGCAGCCCGAGTGCTAGCGGGACTCCCTACGAGCAGTACTTC. This gives the protein CASSPSASGTPYEQYF.

The rearrangement links TRBV27 to TRBJ2-5, with D tentatively TRBD1 (6 bases). Germline-derived CDR1 and CDR2 are MNHEY and SMNVEV (reference sequence). CDR3 length: 14 amino acids. V lost 3 bases and J 3 bases, leaving 11 bases between the germline ends. The CDR3 nucleotides are TGTGCCAGCAGTTTGGGGGCGCAAAAAGAGACCCAGTACTTC. Encoded protein: CASSLGAQKETQYF.

The V and J genes are TRBV4-2 and TRBJ2-1, with TRBD2 matching over 9 bases. Germline CDR1 reads LGHNA; CDR2 reads YNFKEQ. V lost 4 bases and J lost 9; bases outside the gene matches: 13. The CDR3 is 16 amino acids. CDR3: CASSLLGSGRTGEQFF. Here the CDR3 DNA reads TGTGCCAGCAGCCTTCTAGGTAGCGGGAGAACCGGTGAGCAGTTCTTC.

The chain combines TRBV4-1 with TRBJ1-4; 7 bases are shared with TRBD1. The length of the CDR3 is 15 residues. Trimming cost V 7 bases and J 8 bases; bases outside gene matches: 13. Germline-derived CDR1 and CDR2 are MGHRA and YSYEKL. For the CDR3, the DNA is TGCGCCAGCACCACTAGTCCCGGGACAGACGAAAAACTGTTTTTT. Its translation is CASTTSPGTDEKLFF.

This clonotype was observed a few times. The V gene is TRBV6-1, the J gene TRBJ2-5, with TRBD2 matching over 10 bases. The ends lost 6 bases at V and 1 base at J; junction bases unmatched: 5. CDR1 and CDR2 from the germline V gene are MNHNS and SASEGT. The CDR3 consists of 15 residues. The CDR3 coding sequence is TGTGCCAGCAGAGCCGGGACTAGCGCCCAAGAGACCCAGTACTTC. Translation gives CASRAGTSAQETQYF.

The sample holds many counts of this clonotype. The J gene is TRBJ2-1, the V gene TRBV5-1; 11 nucleotides align to TRBD2. The germline V gene encodes CDR1 SGHRS and CDR2 YFSETQ. This CDR3 comprises 18 residues. V lost 3 bases, J lost 2 bases, and 10 bases stayed unmatched. The CDR3 nucleotides read TGCGCCAGCAGCTCCGGACTAGCGGGTGTTCACACCTACAATGAGCAGTTCTTC. It is translated as CASSSGLAGVHTYNEQFF.

V gene TRBV29-1 combines with J gene TRBJ1-5; no reliable D call. Trimming took off 3 bases at V and 7 bases at J, with 13 bases between the two ends. CDR3 length: 13 amino acids. Per germline, CDR1 SQVTM and CDR2 ANQGSEA. CDR3 region: CSVEEGGRQPQHF. In DNA, the CDR3 is TGCAGCGTTGAGGAGGGAGGTCGGCAGCCCCAGCATTTT. Based on the CDR3 plus reference TRBV29-1 and TRBJ1-5, the full variable domain is SAVISQKPSRDICQRGTSLTIQCQVDSQVTMMFWYRQQPGQSLTLIATANQGSEATYESGFVIDKFPISRPNLTFSTLTVSNMSPEDSSIYLCSVEEGGRQPQHFGDGTRLSIL.